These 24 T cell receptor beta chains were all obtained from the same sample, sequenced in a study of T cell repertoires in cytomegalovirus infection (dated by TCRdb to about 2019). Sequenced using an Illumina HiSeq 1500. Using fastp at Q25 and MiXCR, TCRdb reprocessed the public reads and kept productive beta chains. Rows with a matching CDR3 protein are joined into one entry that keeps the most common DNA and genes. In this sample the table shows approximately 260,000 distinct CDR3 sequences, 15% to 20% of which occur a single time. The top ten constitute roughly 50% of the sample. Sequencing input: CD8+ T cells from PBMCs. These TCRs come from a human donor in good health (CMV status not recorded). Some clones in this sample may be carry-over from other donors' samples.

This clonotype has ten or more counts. The CDR3 region has the DNA TGCGCCAGCAGCCAGGGGACAGGAGGTGGAAACACCATATATTTT. This codes for CASSQGTGGGNTIYF. The genes are TRBV4-1 and TRBJ1-3; the match to TRBD1 covers 8 bases. The CDR3 totals 15 residues. CDR1 MGHRA and CDR2 YSYEKL come from the germline V gene. J lost 3 bases, V lost 3 bases, and 4 bases had no gene match.

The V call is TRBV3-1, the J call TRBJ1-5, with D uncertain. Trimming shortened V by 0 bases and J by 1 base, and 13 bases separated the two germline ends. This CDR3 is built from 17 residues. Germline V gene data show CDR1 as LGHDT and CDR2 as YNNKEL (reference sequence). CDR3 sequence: CASSQDSGVDSNQPQHF. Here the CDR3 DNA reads TGTGCCAGCAGCCAAGATAGTGGGGTTGACAGCAATCAGCCCCAGCATTTT.

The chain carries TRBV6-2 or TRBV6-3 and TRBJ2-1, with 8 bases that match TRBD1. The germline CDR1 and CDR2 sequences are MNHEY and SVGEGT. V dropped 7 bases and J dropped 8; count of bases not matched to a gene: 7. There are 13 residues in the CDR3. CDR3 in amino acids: CASTWTGYDEQFF. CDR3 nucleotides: TGTGCCAGCACCTGGACAGGGTACGATGAGCAGTTCTTC.

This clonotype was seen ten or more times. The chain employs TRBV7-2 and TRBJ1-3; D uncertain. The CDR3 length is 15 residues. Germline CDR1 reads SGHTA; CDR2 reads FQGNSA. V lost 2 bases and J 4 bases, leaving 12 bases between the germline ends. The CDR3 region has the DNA TGTGCCAGCAGCTTAATTACCGGGGTCGGAAACACCATATATTTT. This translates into CASSLITGVGNTIYF.

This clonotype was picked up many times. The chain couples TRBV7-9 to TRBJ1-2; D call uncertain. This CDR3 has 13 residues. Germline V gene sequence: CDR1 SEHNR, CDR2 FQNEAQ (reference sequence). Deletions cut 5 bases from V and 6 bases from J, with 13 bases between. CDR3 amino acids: CASSGRGRHGYTF. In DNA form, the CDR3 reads TGTGCCAGCAGCGGACGAGGGAGGCATGGCTACACCTTC. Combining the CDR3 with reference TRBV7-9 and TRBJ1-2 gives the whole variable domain DTGVSQNPRHKITKRGQNVTFRCDPISEHNRLYWYRQTLGQGPEFLTYFQNEAQLEKSRLLSDRFSAERPKGSFSTLEIQRTEQGDSAMYLCASSGRGRHGYTFGSGTRLTVV.

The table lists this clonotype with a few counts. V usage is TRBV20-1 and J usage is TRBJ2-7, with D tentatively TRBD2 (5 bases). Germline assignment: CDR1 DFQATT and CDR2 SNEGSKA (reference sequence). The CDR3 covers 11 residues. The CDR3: CRTEDDYEQYF. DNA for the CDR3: TGCAGAACGGAGGACGACTACGAGCAGTACTTC.

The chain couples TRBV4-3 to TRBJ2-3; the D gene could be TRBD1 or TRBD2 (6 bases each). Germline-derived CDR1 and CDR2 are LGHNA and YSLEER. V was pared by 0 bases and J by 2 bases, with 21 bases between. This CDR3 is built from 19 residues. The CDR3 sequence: CASSQDPLQQGGDTDTQYF. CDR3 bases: TGCGCCAGCAGCCAAGATCCCCTCCAACAGGGAGGAGACACAGATACGCAGTATTTT.

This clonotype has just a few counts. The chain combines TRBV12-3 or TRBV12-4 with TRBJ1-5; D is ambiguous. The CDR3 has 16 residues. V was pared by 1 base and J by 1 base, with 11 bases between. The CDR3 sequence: CASSLGVFGSNQPQHF. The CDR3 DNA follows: TGTGCCAGCAGTTTAGGGGTTTTCGGGAGCAATCAGCCCCAGCATTTT.

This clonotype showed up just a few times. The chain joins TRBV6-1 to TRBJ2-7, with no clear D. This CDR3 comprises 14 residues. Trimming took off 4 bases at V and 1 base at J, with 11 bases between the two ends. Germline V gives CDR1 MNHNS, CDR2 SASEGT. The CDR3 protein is CASSGFFQSYEQYF. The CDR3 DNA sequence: TGTGCCAGCAGTGGATTCTTCCAATCCTACGAGCAGTACTTC.

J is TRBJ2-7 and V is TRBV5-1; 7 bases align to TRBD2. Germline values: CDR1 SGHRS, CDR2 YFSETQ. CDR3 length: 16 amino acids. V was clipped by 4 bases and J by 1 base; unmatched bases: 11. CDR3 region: CASSPSGGTGSYEQYF. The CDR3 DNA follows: TGCGCCAGCAGCCCCTCCGGGGGGACTGGGTCCTACGAGCAGTACTTC. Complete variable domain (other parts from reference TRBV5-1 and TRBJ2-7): KAGVTQTPRYLIKTRGQQVTLSCSPISGHRSVSWYQQTPGQGLQFLFEYFSETQRNKGNFPGRFSGRQFSNSRSEMNVSTLELGDSALYLCASSPSGGTGSYEQYFGPGTRLTVT.

The CDR3 nucleotides read TGTGCCAGCAGCCAAGAGACAGGGGACCTCTACGAGCAGTACTTC. Translated: CASSQETGDLYEQYF. This chain joins TRBV3-2 and TRBJ2-7; the table names TRBD1, a call not compared with the DNA. TRBV3-2 is a pseudogene. The CDR3 runs 15 residues.

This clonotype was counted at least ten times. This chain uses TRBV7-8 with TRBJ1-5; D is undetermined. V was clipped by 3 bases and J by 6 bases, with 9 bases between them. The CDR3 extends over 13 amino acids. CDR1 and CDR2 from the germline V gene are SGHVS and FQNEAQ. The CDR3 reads CASSLEGVQPQHF. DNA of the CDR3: TGTGCCAGCAGCTTGGAGGGAGTTCAGCCCCAGCATTTT. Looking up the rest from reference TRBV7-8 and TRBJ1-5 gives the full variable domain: GAGVSQSPRYKVAKRGQDVALRCDPISGHVSLFWYQQALGQGPEFLTYFQNEAQLDKSGLPSDRFFAERPEGSVSTLKIQRTQQEDSAVYLCASSLEGVQPQHFGDGTRLSIL.

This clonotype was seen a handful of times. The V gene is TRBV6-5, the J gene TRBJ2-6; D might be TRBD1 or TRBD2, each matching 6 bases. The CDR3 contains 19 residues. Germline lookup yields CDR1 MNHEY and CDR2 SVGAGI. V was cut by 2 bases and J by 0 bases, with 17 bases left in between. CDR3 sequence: CASSYGTWTATSGANVLTF. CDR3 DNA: TGTGCCAGCAGTTACGGGACTTGGACAGCTACCTCTGGGGCCAACGTCCTGACTTTC.

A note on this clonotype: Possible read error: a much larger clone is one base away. The CDR3 reads CASSSWGQSYQQYF. The DNA for the CDR3 is TGTGCCAGCAGTTCCTGGGGACAGTCCTACCAGCAGTACTTC. The genes are TRBV12-3 or TRBV12-4 and TRBJ2-7; 7 bases are a match to TRBD1. The CDR3 totals 14 residues.

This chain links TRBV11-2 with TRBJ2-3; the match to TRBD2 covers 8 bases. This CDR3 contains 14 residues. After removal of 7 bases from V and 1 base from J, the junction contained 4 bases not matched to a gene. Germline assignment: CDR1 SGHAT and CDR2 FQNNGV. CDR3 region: CASTPLAGTDTQYF. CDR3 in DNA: TGTGCCAGCACCCCACTAGCGGGCACAGATACGCAGTATTTT.

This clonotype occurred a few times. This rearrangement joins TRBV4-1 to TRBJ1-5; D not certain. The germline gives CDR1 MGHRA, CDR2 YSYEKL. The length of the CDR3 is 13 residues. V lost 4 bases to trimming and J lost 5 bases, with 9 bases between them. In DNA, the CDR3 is TGCGCCAGCAGCCTCTATCTCGATCAGCCCCAGCATTTT. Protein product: CASSLYLDQPQHF.

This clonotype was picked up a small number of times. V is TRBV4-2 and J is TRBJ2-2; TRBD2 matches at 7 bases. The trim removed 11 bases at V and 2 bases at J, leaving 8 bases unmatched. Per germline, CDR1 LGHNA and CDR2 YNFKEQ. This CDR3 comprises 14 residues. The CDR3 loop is CASREGLNTGELFF. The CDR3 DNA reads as TGTGCCTCTAGGGAGGGGCTTAACACCGGGGAGCTGTTTTTT.

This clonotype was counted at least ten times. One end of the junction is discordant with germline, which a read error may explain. CDR3 sequence: CASGYPTSGGAYNEQFF. The CDR3 DNA is TGCGCCAGCGGTTATCCCACTAGCGGGGGGGCCTATAATGAGCAGTTCTTC. The rearrangement links TRBV4-1 to TRBJ2-1, with 13 bases fitting TRBD2. The CDR3 has 17 residues. Germline assignment: CDR1 MGHRA and CDR2 YSYEKL.

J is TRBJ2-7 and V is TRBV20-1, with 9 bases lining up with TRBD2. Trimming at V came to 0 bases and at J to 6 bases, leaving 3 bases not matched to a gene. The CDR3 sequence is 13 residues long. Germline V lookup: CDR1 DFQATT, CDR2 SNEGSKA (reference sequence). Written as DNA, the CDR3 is TGCAGTGCTAGAGATCTTAGCGGGGGCGAGCAGTACTTC. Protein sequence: CSARDLSGGEQYF.

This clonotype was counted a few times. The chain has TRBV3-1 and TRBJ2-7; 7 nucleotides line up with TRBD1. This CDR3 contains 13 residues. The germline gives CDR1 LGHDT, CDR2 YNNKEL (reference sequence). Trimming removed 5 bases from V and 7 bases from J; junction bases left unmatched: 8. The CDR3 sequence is CASSSDRESEQYF. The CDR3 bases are TGTGCCAGCAGCTCCGACAGGGAATCGGAGCAGTACTTC.

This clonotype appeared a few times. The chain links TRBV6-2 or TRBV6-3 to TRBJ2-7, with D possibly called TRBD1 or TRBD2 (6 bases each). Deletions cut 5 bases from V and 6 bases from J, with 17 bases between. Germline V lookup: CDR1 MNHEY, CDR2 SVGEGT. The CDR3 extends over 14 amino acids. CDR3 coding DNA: TGTGCCAGCAGTCTAATACCAGGAGGGGGCGAGCAGTACTTC. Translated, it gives CASSLIPGGGEQYF.

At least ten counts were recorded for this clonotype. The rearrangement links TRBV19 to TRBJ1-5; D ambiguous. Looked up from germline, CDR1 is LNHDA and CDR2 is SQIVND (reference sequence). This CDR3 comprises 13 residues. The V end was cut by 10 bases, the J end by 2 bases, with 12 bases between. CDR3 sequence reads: CATQYGGNQPQHF. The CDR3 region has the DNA TGTGCCACACAGTACGGGGGCAATCAGCCCCAGCATTTT.

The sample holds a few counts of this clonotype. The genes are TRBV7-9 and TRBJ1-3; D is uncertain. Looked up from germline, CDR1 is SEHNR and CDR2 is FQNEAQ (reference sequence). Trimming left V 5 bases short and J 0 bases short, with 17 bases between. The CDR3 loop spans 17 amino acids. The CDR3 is CASSPLLGPYSGNTIYF. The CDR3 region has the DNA TGTGCCAGCAGCCCATTATTGGGTCCCTACTCTGGAAACACCATATATTTT.

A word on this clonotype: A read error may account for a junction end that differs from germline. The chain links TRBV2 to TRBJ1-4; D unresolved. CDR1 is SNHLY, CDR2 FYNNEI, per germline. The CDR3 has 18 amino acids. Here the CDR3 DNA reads TGTGTCAGCAGTCCCTATGACATGAACGGCGCAACTAATGAAAAACTGTTTTTT. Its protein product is CVSSPYDMNGATNEKLFF.